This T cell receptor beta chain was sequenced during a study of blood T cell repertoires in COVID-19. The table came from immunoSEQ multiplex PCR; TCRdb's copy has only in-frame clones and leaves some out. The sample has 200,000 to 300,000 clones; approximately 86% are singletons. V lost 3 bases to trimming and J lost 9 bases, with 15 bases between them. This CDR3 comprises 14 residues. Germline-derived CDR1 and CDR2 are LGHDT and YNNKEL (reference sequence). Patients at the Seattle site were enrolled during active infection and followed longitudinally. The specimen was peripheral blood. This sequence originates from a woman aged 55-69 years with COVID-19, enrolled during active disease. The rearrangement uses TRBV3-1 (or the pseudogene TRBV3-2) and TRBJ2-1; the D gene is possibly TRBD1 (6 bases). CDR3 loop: CASSHLRQVGEQFF. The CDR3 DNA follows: TGTGCCAGCAGCCACTTACGACAGGTCGGTGAGCAGTTCTTC.